These 5 T cell receptor beta chains were sequenced from one sample in a study of cytomegalovirus exposure and HLA in healthy donors. Here immunoSEQ multiplex PCR was the method, and the copy in TCRdb shows in-frame clones only, minus some. This sample has about 130,000 clones, with roughly nine tenths found just once. Sequencing input: PBMCs. The source of these receptors is a young woman in good health and CMV-seronegative.

The gene calls are TRBV9 and TRBJ2-1; D gene uncertain. There are 15 residues in the CDR3. V was shortened by 0 bases and J by 2 bases, with 9 bases between the two germline ends. Germline V gene lookup returns CDR1 SGDLS and CDR2 YYNGEE. The DNA of the CDR3 is TGTGCCAGCAGCGTAGCTTACCGGGCCTACAATGAGCAGTTCTTC. Its translation is CASSVAYRAYNEQFF.

The V gene is TRBV5-1, the J gene TRBJ2-1; a weak D match, TRBD1 (5 bases). Trimming pared 4 bases from V and 9 bases from J, leaving 11 bases between. Germline assignment: CDR1 SGHRS and CDR2 YFSETQ. The CDR3 has 12 residues. CDR3 nucleotides: TGCGCCAGCAGCGCAGGACATGGTGAGCAGTTCTTC. This translates into CASSAGHGEQFF.

The chain carries TRBV6-5 and TRBJ1-1, with D maybe TRBD1 (6 bases). This CDR3 contains 14 residues. The V end lost 6 bases, the J end lost 2 bases, and 13 bases lay between the germline ends. Germline lookup yields CDR1 MNHEY and CDR2 SVGAGI. The CDR3 nucleotides are TGTGCCAGCAGCCCGGACAGCTTCAACACTGAAGCTTTCTTT. This encodes CASSPDSFNTEAFF.

This clone appeared a single time. The rearrangement links TRBV5-1 to TRBJ1-1; 8 bases agree with TRBD1. V was clipped by 0 bases and J by 3 bases; unmatched bases: 10. The germline gives CDR1 SGHRS, CDR2 YFSETQ. This CDR3 is built from 17 residues. DNA of the CDR3: TGCGCCAGCAGCTTGGGGGGGACAGGAAGGCAGGACACTGAAGCTTTCTTT. Its protein product is CASSLGGTGRQDTEAFF.

The rearrangement joins TRBV7-9 to TRBJ2-5, with TRBD1 matching over 10 bases. Trimming cost V 5 bases and J 3 bases; bases outside gene matches: 3. The germline V gene has CDR1 SEHNR and CDR2 FQNEAQ (reference sequence). This CDR3 contains 14 residues. The CDR3 here is CASSRGQGKETQYF. The CDR3 DNA reads TGTGCCAGCAGCCGGGGACAGGGGAAAGAGACCCAGTACTTC.